This record covers a single TCR beta chain. This clone was found once. Its antigen specificity is not known. Nothing much larger sits one base from this clone, and base qualities are not available. TCR CDR3 regions were amplified from genomic DNA by multiplex PCR using the deep immunoSEQ assay. Extracted genomic DNA from each cell subset was spread evenly across all wells of several immunoSEQ 96-well plates, with each plate serving as a replicate. For sorted subsets, roughly 200 ng genomic DNA, equal to 30,000 to 35,000 T cell genomes, was loaded into each replicate PCR. Purified libraries were quantified with a Qubit 3.0 fluorometer, sized on a Bioanalyzer 2100, and re-quantified with the KAPA Library Quantification kit. A separate single-read 150-cycle Illumina NextSeq 550 flow cell was used to sequence each immunoSEQ 96-well plate. The study's processing was this. Because the immunoSEQ output included only junctional sequences and no quality scores, the filtering could not be the same as the filtering used for full-length reads. Sequences were annotated with PyIR, a Python wrapper for IgBLAST v1.9, and V/J genes and CDR3 were assigned using IMGT germline references. Any read was removed if the V/J assignment was weak (E-value above 1e-6), the CDR3 was missing, or the read contained stop codons, out-of-frame junctions, or ambiguous translated residues. V3J clonotypes were defined as sequences sharing the same inferred V gene, J gene, and CDR3 amino acid sequence. Percentage overlap between repertoires was computed as shared unique clonotypes divided by the size of the smaller repertoire. Three approaches were used to assess repertoire richness: RTK rarefaction, the Chao1 estimator, and Recon v2.1 estimates of unobserved clonotypes. Generation probabilities were computed with OLGA for all TCRbeta clonotypes obtained by the gDNA method from several donors. This is the immuneACCESS table as TCRdb keeps it, with only in-frame sequences that have V and J called. A part of the clones is gone; compared with another copy, unresolved V genes explain less than half, and the rest is unexplained. The V and J calls and clone size are taken from that table; D and trimming were inferred from the DNA. A total of roughly 2.2 million clones appear in this sample, more than 80% of them only once. In total, the top ten clones hold 0.35% to 0.5% of the sample.

This entry is derived from a study of shared clonotypes between healthy human individuals (dated by TCRdb to 2018 to 2020). With respect to the entire study: The cohort comprised two women and a few men aged 18 to 49 years. For each donor, CD4 naive and CD4 memory were each run on three plates, CD8 naive on two plates, and CD8 memory on one plate. To estimate repertoire size and how much clonotypes are shared between individuals, the study performed deep sequencing of blood TCR repertoires from roughly five healthy adults. To increase sequencing depth and limit assay-specific biases, TCR repertoire library preparation and sequencing were carried out by different laboratories using diverse techniques. Each donor's leukapheresis produced roughly between roughly 0.85 and 9.5 billion PBMCs. Broad study findings and their caveats: Naive subsets generally had larger estimated clonotype richness than memory subsets did. Rarefaction of sorted-subset datasets indicated incomplete sequencing despite the large sequencing depth. Across a handful of donors, about 4.5% of naive CD4, approximately 3.5% of naive CD8, around 2.5% of memory CD4, and approximately 0.42% of memory CD8 clonotypes were shared. Pairwise subsampling led to the expectation that sequencing depth would affect the degree of clonotype sharing among donors. Only blood was sampled, and tissue TCR repertoires likely differ from those in blood. Higher generation probabilities were observed for clonotypes shared by all four sorted-subset donors than for non-shared clonotypes. The genetic and exposure-history diversity represented was limited by the small number of donors.

The CDR3 runs 17 residues from the cysteine to the phenylalanine. The CDR3 DNA has 51 bases and is translated from base 1. Healthy HIV-negative adults with no recently reported acute infections or vaccinations were included as donors. All donors were Caucasian adults living in Nashville, Tennessee, USA. CD4+ T cells were enriched through magnetic negative selection, after which naive cells were positively selected on CD45RA and the remaining negative fraction served as the memory subset. Blood was obtained by leukapheresis, after which PBMCs were separated by Ficoll-Histopaque density gradient centrifugation and cryopreserved in liquid nitrogen vapor phase. Purity and quantity of every magnetically sorted T cell population were checked by analytical flow cytometry. Each sorted fraction had its genomic DNA isolated and then quantified by UV absorbance on a Nanodrop 2000c.

The source of this sequence is a man younger than 30 in good health. Some clones in this sample may be carry-over from other donors' samples. The specimen sequenced was naive CD4+ T cells from PBMCs. In light of the paper, this sample's cell subset or site label describes: CD45RA+ positively selected. The chain employs TRBV21-1 and TRBJ2-7; the table's D gene call, TRBD2, was not cross checked with the DNA. TRBV21-1 is a documented pseudogene. CDR3 region: CGTLRLAGGVRSYEQYF. The DNA reads TGTGGTACGCTCCGGCTAGCGGGAGGGGTGAGGTCCTACGAGCAGTACTTC.